The clone carrying this TCR beta chain was observed once. Looked up from germline, CDR1 is MNHEY and CDR2 is SVGEGT. The V gene end was trimmed by 2 bases and the J gene end by 7 bases; junction bases not matched to a gene: 11. The CDR3 runs to 17 residues. The sample comes from a study of blood T cell repertoires in COVID-19. Overall study context: The United States, Italy and Spain were the sources of the acute and convalescent COVID-19 samples. The cDNA or gDNA used as material had been derived from T cells, B-cell-depleted T cells, or PBMCs.

In the original workflow: Reference gene primer amplification gave nucleated cell count estimates. Assay used: immunoSEQ multiplex PCR; TCRdb lists only in-frame clones, some missing. V, J and clone size derive from that table, while D and trimming were established from the DNA sequence. This table has approximately 64,000 clones, roughly 77% appearing once. The chain uses TRBV6-2 or TRBV6-3 and TRBJ1-6; 7 bases align to TRBD1. The origin of this receptor is a woman aged 70-85 years with acute or convalescent COVID-19. Sequenced: peripheral blood. The CDR3 region has the DNA TGTGCCAGCAGTTACGACGTAGGGGGCGCGCGAAATTCACCCCTCCACTTT. It encodes CASSYDVGGARNSPLHF.